One sample yielded the 14 T cell receptor beta chains listed below, sequenced in a study of beta chain features in type 1 diabetes. Since all of the isolated RNA was reverse transcribed, expressed TCRB transcripts were what got sequenced. Measured with immunoSEQ multiplex PCR; TCRdb has only the in-frame clones, and not every one. This sample carries around 450,000 clones, roughly 11% of them seen once, and the ten largest clones take approximately 0.05%. Sequenced input: naive CD4+ T cells from blood. These receptors came from a woman between 18 and 29 years old in good health.

In this sample, this clone turned up a few times. The gene calls are TRBV7-6 and TRBJ1-2; TRBD1 agrees at 9 bases. This CDR3 has 17 amino acids. Germline CDR1 SGHVS, CDR2 FNYEAQ. The V gene end was trimmed by 5 bases and the J gene end by 4 bases; junction bases not matched to a gene: 14. The CDR3 bases are TGTGCCAGCAGCCCAAGGCTGGGGACAGGGATTTCCTATGGCTACACCTTC. The encoded protein is CASSPRLGTGISYGYTF.

This clone was seen a handful of times. The rearrangement links TRBV2 to TRBJ2-3; D is uncertain. Germline loops: CDR1 SNHLY, CDR2 FYNNEI. This CDR3 comprises 14 residues. Trimming took 1 base from V and 2 from J, leaving 7 bases between them. The CDR3 region is CASSEGSLTDTQYF. The DNA of the CDR3 is TGTGCCAGCAGTGAAGGTAGTCTCACAGATACGCAGTATTTT.

This clone was observed a handful of times. This rearrangement joins TRBV7-2 to TRBJ2-5, with D uncertain. The CDR3 consists of 15 residues. Trimming removed 1 base at V and 4 bases at J, with 13 bases between. The germline CDR1 and CDR2 sequences are SGHTA and FQGNSA. This CDR3 is CASSLGIRFSETQYF. DNA of the CDR3: TGTGCCAGCAGCTTAGGAATCCGATTTTCAGAGACCCAGTACTTC.

A few counts support this clone. Other DNA sequences in this sample translate to the same CDR3. The chain recombines TRBV29-1 with TRBJ2-7; D uncertain. Germline CDR1 is SQVTM and CDR2 is ANQGSEA. This CDR3 has 14 amino acids. V was shortened by 3 bases and J by 0 bases, with 12 bases between the two germline ends. DNA of the CDR3: TGCAGCGTTGAGGTTGGGGTTCGCTCCTACGAGCAGTACTTC. Residues: CSVEVGVRSYEQYF.

The chain uses TRBV9 and TRBJ2-3; D remains ambiguous. The CDR3 runs to 13 residues. CDR1 and CDR2 from the germline V gene are SGDLS and YYNGEE. Trimming shortened V by 2 bases and J by 2 bases, and 6 bases separated the two germline ends. DNA for the CDR3: TGTGCCAGCAGCGTTGACAACACAGATACGCAGTATTTT. Translating it yields CASSVDNTDTQYF.

This clone was counted between two and nine times. J is TRBJ2-3 and V is TRBV7-9, with D possibly called TRBD1 or TRBD2 (6 bases each). Germline V gene sequence: CDR1 SEHNR, CDR2 FQNEAQ (reference sequence). V was clipped by 7 bases and J by 4 bases, with 12 bases between them. This CDR3 has 13 residues. CDR3 sequence (DNA): TGTGCCAGCATAAGGGGGGCCTCAGATACGCAGTATTTT. Amino acids: CASIRGASDTQYF.

The sample holds a few counts of this clone. The chain couples TRBV30 to TRBJ1-5; no definite D call. Germline V lookup: CDR1 GTSNPN, CDR2 SVGIG (reference sequence). Trimming stripped 1 base from V and 0 bases from J, with 4 bases between. There are 13 residues in the CDR3. CDR3 sequence: CAWSERSNQPQHF. The CDR3, as DNA: TGTGCCTGGAGTGAGCGTAGCAATCAGCCCCAGCATTTT.

The sample holds a few counts of this clone. The rearrangement links TRBV29-1 to TRBJ1-1; D is unresolved. The CDR3 covers 10 residues. Trimming took off 5 bases at V and 2 bases at J, with 3 bases between the two ends. The V gene's germline CDR1 is SQVTM and CDR2 ANQGSEA. Written as DNA, the CDR3 is TGCAGCGTTTATAACACTGAAGCTTTCTTT. Protein sequence: CSVYNTEAFF.

This clone was seen more than once but under ten times. The chain links TRBV30 to TRBJ2-5; D call uncertain. The assigned J gene may be wrong: the sequence end matches TRBJ2-7 better. Per the germline V gene, CDR1 is GTSNPN and CDR2 is SVGIG (reference sequence). The CDR3 spans 14 residues. The DNA of the CDR3 is TGTGCCTGGAACCTGGACCTCAATACCTACGAGCAGTACTTC. It translates to CAWNLDLNTYEQYF.

This clone came up a few times. This chain uses TRBV5-4 with TRBJ2-5, with D uncertain. Germline V lookup: CDR1 SGHNT, CDR2 YYREEE (reference sequence). V was shortened by 4 bases and J by 7 bases, with 20 bases between the two germline ends. The CDR3 spans 15 residues. The CDR3 coding sequence is TGTGCCAGCAGCCCCCTCCTGGCGGATGGTGTGACCCAGTACTTC. It specifies CASSPLLADGVTQYF.

The chain links TRBV7-7 to TRBJ2-5; D is unresolved. The germline CDR1 and CDR2 sequences are SSHAT and FNYEAQ (reference sequence). Deletions cut 1 base from V and 7 bases from J, with 10 bases between. The CDR3 totals 13 residues. CDR3 sequence reads: CASSLERLGTQYF. The CDR3 DNA sequence: TGTGCCAGCAGCTTAGAACGCTTAGGGACCCAGTACTTC.

This clone was counted only a few times. This sequence joins TRBV29-1 and TRBJ1-1; 7 nucleotides align to TRBD1. CDR1 SQVTM and CDR2 ANQGSEA come from the germline V gene. The J segment lost 7 bases and the V segment lost 8 bases, leaving 10 bases of the junction unmatched. The CDR3 contains 12 residues. CDR3 protein: CSPSQGGVEAFF. The CDR3 bases are TGCAGCCCGTCGCAGGGGGGAGTTGAAGCTTTCTTT.

This clone was detected a few times. The chain is built from TRBV18 and TRBJ1-5, with a tentative D call TRBD1 (5 bases). This CDR3 has 16 residues. CDR1 and CDR2 from the germline V gene are KGHSH and LQKENI. Trimming took off 3 bases at V and 0 bases at J, with 12 bases between the two ends. The DNA for the CDR3 is TGTGCCAGCTCACCTCGGGGCACTTATAGCAATCAGCCCCAGCATTTT. Amino acids: CASSPRGTYSNQPQHF.

This clone was found a few times. The chain uses TRBV18 and TRBJ2-5; D is ambiguous. The CDR3 runs 14 residues. CDR1 and CDR2 from the germline V gene are KGHSH and LQKENI. The germline V and J ends were trimmed by 0 bases and 5 bases, with 10 bases remaining between them. Here the CDR3 reads CASSPPGRAETQYF. The DNA of the CDR3 is TGTGCCAGCTCACCACCGGGAAGGGCCGAGACCCAGTACTTC.